This T cell receptor (beta chain) was identified during a study of blood T cell repertoires in COVID-19. This CDR3 comprises 14 residues. Germline-derived CDR1 and CDR2 are SGHRS and YFSETQ. Trimming stripped 4 bases from V and 4 bases from J, with 14 bases between. This table comes from immunoSEQ multiplex PCR, and its TCRdb copy is limited to in-frame clones, with some not included. The profile shows about 210,000 clones, 83% of them singletons. The TCR sequence derives from a woman between 45 and 65 years old with acute or convalescent COVID-19. Sequencing was done on a sample of peripheral blood. This chain connects TRBV5-1 to TRBJ1-1; D is unclear. The DNA of the CDR3 is TGCGCCAGCAGCCCCGGCGGGAAGAGCACTGAAGCTTTCTTT. Its protein is CASSPGGKSTEAFF.